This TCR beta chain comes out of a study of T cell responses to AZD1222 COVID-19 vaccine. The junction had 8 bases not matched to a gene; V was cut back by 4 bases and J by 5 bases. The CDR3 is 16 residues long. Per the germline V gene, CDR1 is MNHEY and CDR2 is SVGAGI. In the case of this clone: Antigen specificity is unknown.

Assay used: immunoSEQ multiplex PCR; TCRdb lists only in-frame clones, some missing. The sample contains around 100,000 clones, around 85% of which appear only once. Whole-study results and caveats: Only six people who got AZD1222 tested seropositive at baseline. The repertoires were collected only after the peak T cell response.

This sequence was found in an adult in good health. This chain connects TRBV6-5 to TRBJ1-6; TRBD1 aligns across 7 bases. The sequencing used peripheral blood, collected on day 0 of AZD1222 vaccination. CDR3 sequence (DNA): TGTGCCAGCAGTTCCTTACAGGGGACGGATAATTCACCCCTCCACTTT. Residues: CASSSLQGTDNSPLHF.